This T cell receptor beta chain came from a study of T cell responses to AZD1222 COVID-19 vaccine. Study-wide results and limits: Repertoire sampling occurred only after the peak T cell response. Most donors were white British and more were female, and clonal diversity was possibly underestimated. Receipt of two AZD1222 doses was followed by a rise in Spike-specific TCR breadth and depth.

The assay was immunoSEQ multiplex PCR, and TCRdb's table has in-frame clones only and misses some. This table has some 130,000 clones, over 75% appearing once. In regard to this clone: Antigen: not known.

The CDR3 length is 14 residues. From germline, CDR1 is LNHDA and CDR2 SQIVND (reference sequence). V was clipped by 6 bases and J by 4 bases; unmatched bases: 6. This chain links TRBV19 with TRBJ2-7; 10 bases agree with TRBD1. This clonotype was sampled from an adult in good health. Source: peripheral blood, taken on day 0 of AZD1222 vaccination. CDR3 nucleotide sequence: TGTGCCAGTAGCCGAAGACAGGGGGCTTACGAGCAGTACTTC. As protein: CASSRRQGAYEQYF. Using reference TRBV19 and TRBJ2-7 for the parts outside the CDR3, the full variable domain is DGGITQSPKYLFRKEGQNVTLSCEQNLNHDAMYWYRQDPGQGLRLIYYSQIVNDFQKGDIAEGYSVSREKKESFPLTVTSAQKNPTAFYLCASSRRQGAYEQYFGPGTRLTVT.